This TCR beta chain appears in the sequencing data of a study of blood T cell repertoires in COVID-19 (TCRdb year 2020). About the study as a whole: Collaborator samples came from the United States, Italy and Spain and covered acute and convalescent phases of COVID-19. The prospective study material was composed of cDNA or gDNA derived from T cells, B-cell-depleted T cells, or PBMCs. Subjects who had been exposed to COVID-19, were actively infected with it, or had recovered from it provided the deeply sampled blood TCRbeta repertoires that made up the dataset. The repertoires were released in a freely available public database intended as a resource for research on the immune response to SARS-CoV-2. The samples were drawn from two sources: the first 160 participants of the ongoing ImmuneRACE study, and 1,000 to 1,500 subjects contributed by 6 global collaborators. A de-identified subject ID, COVID-19 status, age in years and sex were almost always included in the sample metadata. HLA class I and class II types, where available, came from metadata supplied by the sample provider rather than from assay-based typing.

TCRbeta CDR3 regions were amplified from genomic DNA by means of the immunoSEQ Assay, a bias-controlled multiplex PCR. As for how the authors treated the data: The number of nucleated cells in each sample was estimated from the amplification of reference gene primers within the assay. Sequence reads were collapsed and filtered to measure the absolute abundance of every unique TCRbeta CDR3 rearrangement. Productive Simpson clonality was computed per sample as the square root of Simpson's diversity index over productive rearrangements. TCRdb mirrors the immuneACCESS table, restricted to in-frame sequences. Some clones are absent from its copies; in checked studies, under half trace to an unresolved V gene, and the reason for the others is unknown. Clonal size and the V and J genes are those of that table, whereas D and trimming came from the DNA. The sample table contains 65,000 to 70,000 clones; only one count was recorded for 90% to 95% of them. 2.5% to 3% of the sample is held by the ten biggest clonotypes.

A note on this clone: Its antigen specificity is not known. Base qualities were left out, and no much larger clone turns up one base away.

Summary of the overall study and its limitations: The amount of clinical and demographic metadata varied by source and participant and was provided uncurated.

Including cysteine and phenylalanine, the CDR3 has 15 amino acids. Here the CDR3 DNA is all that survives: 45 bases in frame from base 1. V and J lose 4 bases and 2 bases, and a span of 15 bases separates them. Per the germline V gene (reference sequence), SGHNT is the CDR1 and YYREEE is the CDR2. Each collaborating institution followed its own protocols to collect whole blood in K2EDTA tubes. For TCRbeta analysis, collaborators shipped samples as frozen whole blood, isolated PBMCs, or DNA extracted from either of those sample types. The sample consisted of peripheral blood. The V and J segments used are TRBV5-4 and TRBJ1-2; the D region possibly corresponds to TRBD1 (5 bases align). The origin of this receptor is a man between 65 and 80 years old with active COVID-19. The bases are TGTGCCAGCAGCACAGCGGGACCCCAGAACTATGGCTACACCTTC. It is translated as CASSTAGPQNYGYTF.